This T cell receptor (beta chain) comes out of a study of graft-versus-host responses after intestinal transplantation (dated by TCRdb to the early 2020s). As for the study more broadly: Multivisceral, liver-intestinal, or isolated intestinal transplants were received by the recipients. Of the 20 to 25 intestinal transplant recipients enrolled in the cohort, one of whom was a retransplant, a few patients without pretransplant specimens were excluded. Samples from three later patients were sequenced in-house on an Illumina MiSeq with MiXCR processing rather than by the commercial service. After intestinal transplantation, graft-versus-host and host-versus-graft alloreactive T cell clones in the graft, circulation and bone marrow were tracked using bulk TCR-beta CDR3 sequencing. Donor T cell macrochimerism was defined as a peak of at least 4% donor T cells among recipient peripheral blood mononuclear cells. Alloreactive clones were identified by sequencing pre-transplant mixed lymphocyte reaction products and comparing them with unstimulated pre-transplant donor and recipient T cells. All recipients received anti-thymocyte globulin induction followed by maintenance tacrolimus and steroids for roughly three years.

The research as a whole found: The conclusions were limited by the relatively low number and heterogeneity of the intestinal transplant patients. In patients with donor T cell macrochimerism, the allografts had high GvH to HvG T cell clonal ratios. Early after transplant, peak levels of circulating GvH clones were found to be associated with declines in HvG clones. GvH clones were found in recipient bone marrow, and some of the GvH clones appeared earlier in ileal mucosa or blood, which is consistent with an intestinal mucosal origin.

This clone has a handful of counts. Its antigen remains undetermined. Base quality data are lacking; no much larger clone is found one base away. Preparation of the library involved the immunoSEQ multiplex PCR assay. For most patients, genomic DNA was isolated with the Qiagen DNeasy Blood and Tissue Kit and sent frozen to Adaptive Biotechnologies for TCR sequencing. For most patients, genomic DNA was subjected to high-throughput TCR-beta CDR3 sequencing by Adaptive Biotechnologies. Per the original workflow: Adaptive's ImmunoSEQ software was the source of the TCR sequencing data for 18 patients, while three other patients were processed with MiXCR and VDJtools. To correct CD4 versus CD8 sorting errors, any sequence found in both subsets at a frequency ratio below 5:1 was removed. CDR3 nucleotide sequences shared between donor and recipient were removed because the origin of such sequences could not be assigned. To count as alloreactive, a clone needed at least 2-fold expansion over unstimulated cells and a minimum CFSE-low frequency of 0.002% (template counts) or 0.001% (read counts). Clones were considered mappable if detected in sequenced pre-transplant spleen, lymph node, or MLR CFSE-low populations of the donor or recipient. Cumulative frequency of alloreactive clones was calculated as a percentage of all sequences weighted by copy number. TCRdb carries this immuneACCESS record with in-frame sequences only. Its versions omit some clonotypes, under half of them owing to an unresolved V gene in the studies checked, with the rest unexplained. V, J and clone size were drawn from that table, and D and trimming were deduced from the DNA. The sample table holds 65,000 to 90,000 clones, of which more than 85% were seen once. The ten largest clones take up 7% to 8.5% of the sample.

The sample's time point label is to be understood as: cells obtained before transplantation from donor or recipient. CD3+CD4+ and CD3+CD8+ populations were FACS-sorted from unstimulated pre-transplant donor and recipient cells taken from spleen or lymph nodes. V is trimmed back by 5 bases and J by 5 bases, and the junction contains 5 bases that no gene match accounts for. The CDR3 measures 14 amino acids from cysteine to phenylalanine. CDR3 DNA only is kept here, 42 bases in frame from base 1. According to the germline V gene (reference sequence), CDR1 reads SEHNR and CDR2 reads FQNEAQ. The rearrangement combines TRBV7-9 with TRBJ2-1, with 8 bases aligning to TRBD2. The material sequenced was unstimulated CD8+ T cells sorted from spleen or lymph node cells, taken before transplant. The sequence came from a human donor who was the organ donor for an intestinal transplant. The CDR3 region: CASSPTSGNNEQFF. In nucleotide form, the sequence is TGTGCCAGCAGCCCTACTAGCGGTAACAATGAGCAGTTCTTC.